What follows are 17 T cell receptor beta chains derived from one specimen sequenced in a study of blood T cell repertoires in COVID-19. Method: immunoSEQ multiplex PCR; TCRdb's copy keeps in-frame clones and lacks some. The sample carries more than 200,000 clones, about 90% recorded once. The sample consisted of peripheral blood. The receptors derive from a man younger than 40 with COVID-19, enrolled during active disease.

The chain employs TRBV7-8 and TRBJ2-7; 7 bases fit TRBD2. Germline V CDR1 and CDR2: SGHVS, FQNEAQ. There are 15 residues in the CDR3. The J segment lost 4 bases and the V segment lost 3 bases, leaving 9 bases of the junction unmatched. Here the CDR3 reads CASSLGGGSSYEQYF. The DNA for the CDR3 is TGTGCCAGCAGCTTGGGAGGCGGGAGTAGTTACGAGCAGTACTTC.

CDR3 sequence (DNA): TGTGCCAGCAGTACGATCACCAGCAGCGGGCAGTACTTC. Translation: CASSTITSSGQYF. The genes are TRBV6-5 and TRBJ2-7, with D maybe TRBD2 (5 bases). Per germline, CDR1 MNHEY and CDR2 SVGAGI. V dropped 5 bases and J dropped 9 bases, with 17 bases sitting between them. The CDR3 is 13 amino acids.

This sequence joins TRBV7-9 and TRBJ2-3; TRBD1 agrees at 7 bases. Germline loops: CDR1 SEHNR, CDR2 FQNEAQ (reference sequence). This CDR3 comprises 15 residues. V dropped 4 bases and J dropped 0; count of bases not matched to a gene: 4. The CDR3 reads CASSSQGVSTDTQYF. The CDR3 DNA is TGTGCCAGCAGCTCCCAGGGGGTGAGCACAGATACGCAGTATTTT.

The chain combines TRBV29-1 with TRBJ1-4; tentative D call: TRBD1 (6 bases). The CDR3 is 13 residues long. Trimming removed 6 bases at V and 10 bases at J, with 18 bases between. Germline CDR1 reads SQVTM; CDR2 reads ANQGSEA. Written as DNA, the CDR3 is TGCAGCGTGAGGGGGACTGGGAGGGGAAAACTGTTTTTT. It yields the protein CSVRGTGRGKLFF.

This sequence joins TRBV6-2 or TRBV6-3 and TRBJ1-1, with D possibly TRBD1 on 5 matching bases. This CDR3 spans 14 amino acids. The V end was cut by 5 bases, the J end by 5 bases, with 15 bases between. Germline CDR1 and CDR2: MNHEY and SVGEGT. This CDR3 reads CASSRRVVVTEAFF. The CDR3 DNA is TGTGCCAGCAGTCGCAGGGTGGTGGTAACTGAAGCTTTCTTT.

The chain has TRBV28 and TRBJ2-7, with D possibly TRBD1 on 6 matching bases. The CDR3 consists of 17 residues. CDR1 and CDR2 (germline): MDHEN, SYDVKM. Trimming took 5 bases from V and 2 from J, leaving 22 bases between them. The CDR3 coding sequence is TGTGCCAGCAGTCCCTCACAGGGAACTACGAACCCCTACGAGCAGTACTTC. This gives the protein CASSPSQGTTNPYEQYF.

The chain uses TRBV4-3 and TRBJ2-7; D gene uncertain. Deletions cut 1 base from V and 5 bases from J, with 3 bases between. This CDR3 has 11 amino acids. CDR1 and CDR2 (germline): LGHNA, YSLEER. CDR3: CASSQVNEQYF. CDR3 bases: TGCGCCAGCAGCCAAGTCAACGAGCAGTACTTC.

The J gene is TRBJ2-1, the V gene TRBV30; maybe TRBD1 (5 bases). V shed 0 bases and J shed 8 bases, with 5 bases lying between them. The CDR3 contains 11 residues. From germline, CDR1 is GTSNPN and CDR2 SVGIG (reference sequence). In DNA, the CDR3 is TGTGCCTGGAGTGTGACAGATGAGCAGTTCTTC. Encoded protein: CAWSVTDEQFF.

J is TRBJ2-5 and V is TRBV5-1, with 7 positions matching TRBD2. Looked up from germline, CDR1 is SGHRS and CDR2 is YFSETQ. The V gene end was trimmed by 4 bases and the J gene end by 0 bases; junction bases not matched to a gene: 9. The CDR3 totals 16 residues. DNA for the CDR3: TGCGCCAGCAGCCCCCGAGCGGGGACCTACCAAGAGACCCAGTACTTC. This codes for CASSPRAGTYQETQYF.

The CDR3 DNA is TGCGCCAGCAGCCCGGCCGGACAGAGTTCCTACAATGAGCAGTTCTTC. This translates into CASSPAGQSSYNEQFF. The chain uses TRBV5-1 and TRBJ2-1; perhaps TRBD1 as D (6 bases). The V and J ends lost 4 bases and 1 base respectively, with 15 bases between them. The germline V gene has CDR1 SGHRS and CDR2 YFSETQ. The CDR3 extends over 16 amino acids.

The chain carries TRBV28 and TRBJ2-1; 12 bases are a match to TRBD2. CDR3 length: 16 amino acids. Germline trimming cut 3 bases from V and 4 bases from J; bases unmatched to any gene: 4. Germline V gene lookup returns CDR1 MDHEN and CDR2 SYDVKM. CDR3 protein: CASSFPLAGGYNEQFF. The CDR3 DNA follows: TGTGCCAGCAGTTTCCCACTAGCGGGAGGTTACAATGAGCAGTTCTTC.

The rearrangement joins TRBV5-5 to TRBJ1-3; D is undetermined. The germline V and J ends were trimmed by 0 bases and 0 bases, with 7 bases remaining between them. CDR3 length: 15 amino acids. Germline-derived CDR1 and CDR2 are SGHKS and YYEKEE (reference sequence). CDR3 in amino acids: CASSLGRVSGNTIYF. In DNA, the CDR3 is TGTGCCAGCAGCTTGGGGCGGGTCTCTGGAAACACCATATATTTT.

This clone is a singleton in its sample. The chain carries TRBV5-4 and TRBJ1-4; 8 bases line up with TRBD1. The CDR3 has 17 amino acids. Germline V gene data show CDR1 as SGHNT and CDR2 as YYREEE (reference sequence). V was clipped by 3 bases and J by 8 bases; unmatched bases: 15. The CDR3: CASSSPSSGTGREKLFF. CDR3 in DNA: TGTGCCAGCAGCTCCCCAAGTTCCGGGACAGGACGAGAAAAACTGTTTTTT.

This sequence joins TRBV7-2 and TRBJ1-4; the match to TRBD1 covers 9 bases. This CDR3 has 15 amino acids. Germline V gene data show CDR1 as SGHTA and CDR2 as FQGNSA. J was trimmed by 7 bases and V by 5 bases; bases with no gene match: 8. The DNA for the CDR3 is TGTGCCAGCAGCGCTCGACAGGGGGTTATTGAAAAACTGTTTTTT. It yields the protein CASSARQGVIEKLFF. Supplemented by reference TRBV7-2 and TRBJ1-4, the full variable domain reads GAGVSQSPSNKVTEKGKDVELRCDPISGHTALYWYRQSLGQGLEFLIYFQGNSAPDKSGLPSDRFSAERTGGSVSTLTIQRTQQEDSAVYLCASSARQGVIEKLFFGSGTQLSVL.

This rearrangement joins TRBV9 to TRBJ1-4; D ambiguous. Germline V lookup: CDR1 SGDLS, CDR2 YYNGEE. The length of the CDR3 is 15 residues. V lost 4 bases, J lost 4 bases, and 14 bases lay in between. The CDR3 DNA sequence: TGTGCCAGCAGCACCTCGGACTGGAATAATGAAAAACTGTTTTTT. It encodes CASSTSDWNNEKLFF.

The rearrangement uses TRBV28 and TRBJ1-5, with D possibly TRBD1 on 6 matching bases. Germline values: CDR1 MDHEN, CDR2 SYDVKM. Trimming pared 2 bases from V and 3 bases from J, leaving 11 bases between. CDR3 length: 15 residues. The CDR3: CASSLPGQTNQPQHF. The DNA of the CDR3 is TGTGCCAGCAGTTTACCTGGACAGACCAATCAGCCCCAGCATTTT.

The CDR3 protein is CASNRDRPSGNTIYF. The CDR3 DNA reads as TGTGCCAGCAACAGGGACAGACCCTCTGGAAACACCATATATTTT. The V call is TRBV2, the J call TRBJ1-3; 7 nucleotides align to TRBD1. The germline V gene encodes CDR1 SNHLY and CDR2 FYNNEI. The CDR3 covers 15 residues. The V segment lost 7 bases and the J segment 0 bases; nucleotides outside the gene matches: 6.